A single sample is the source of the 20 T cell receptor beta chains below, sequenced in a study of blood T cell repertoires in COVID-19. Using immunoSEQ multiplex PCR, the repertoire was profiled, and TCRdb retains in-frame clones only, with some absent. The sample lists tens of thousands of clones, about 68% seen once, with 35% in the top ten. What was sequenced was peripheral blood. The receptors derive from a woman in her seventies with acute or convalescent COVID-19.

This chain uses TRBV3-1 (or the pseudogene TRBV3-2) with TRBJ1-2; D remains ambiguous. The V end lost 0 bases, the J end lost 2 bases, and 4 bases lay between the germline ends. CDR3 length equals 13 residues. The germline gives CDR1 LGHDT, CDR2 YNNKEL (reference sequence). CDR3 loop: CASSQEQNYGYTF. DNA for the CDR3: TGTGCCAGCAGCCAAGAACAGAACTATGGCTACACCTTC.

This clone was seen more than once but under ten times. V and J are TRBV7-9 and TRBJ1-5; perhaps TRBD1 as D (5 bases). The CDR3 sequence is 15 residues long. Germline CDR1 reads SEHNR; CDR2 reads FQNEAQ (reference sequence). Trimming removed 1 base at V and 7 bases at J, with 14 bases between. DNA for the CDR3: TGTGCCAGCAGCTTAGGGCCAGGGCTCGGGCAGCCCCAGCATTTT. This translates into CASSLGPGLGQPQHF. Together with reference TRBV7-9 and TRBJ1-5, the CDR3 gives the full variable domain: DTGVSQNPRHKITKRGQNVTFRCDPISEHNRLYWYRQTLGQGPEFLTYFQNEAQLEKSRLLSDRFSAERPKGSFSTLEIQRTEQGDSAMYLCASSLGPGLGQPQHFGDGTRLSIL.

In this sample, this clone turned up a few times. The DNA for the CDR3 is TGTGCCAGCAGTCGGGACAGGGGGAGAGAGCAGTACTTC. It yields the protein CASSRDRGREQYF. The V and J genes are TRBV6-5 and TRBJ2-7; 11 bases map to TRBD1. V was pared by 5 bases and J by 7 bases, with 4 bases of the junction left unmatched. From germline, CDR1 is MNHEY and CDR2 SVGAGI. This CDR3 has 13 amino acids.

The chain joins TRBV5-1 to TRBJ2-5, with 8 nucleotides matching TRBD1. The CDR3 length is 14 residues. CDR1 is SGHRS, CDR2 YFSETQ, per germline. Trimming removed 2 bases from V and 4 bases from J; junction bases left unmatched: 4. Written as DNA, the CDR3 is TGCGCCAGCAGCTTAGGGACAGGACGAGAGACCCAGTACTTC. Translating gives CASSLGTGRETQYF.

CDR3 protein: CASSYGSNEQFF. CDR3 bases: TGTGCCAGCAGCTACGGGTCCAATGAGCAGTTCTTC. V is TRBV7-2 and J is TRBJ2-1, with unresolved D. CDR3 length equals 12 residues. The germline CDR1 and CDR2 sequences are SGHTA and FQGNSA. Between the trimmed V and J ends, which lost 4 bases and 6 bases, there was a span of 7 bases.

The chain links TRBV3-1 (or the pseudogene TRBV3-2) to TRBJ1-2; D call uncertain. The V and J ends lost 3 bases and 2 bases respectively, with 7 bases between them. Looked up from germline, CDR1 is LGHDT and CDR2 is YNNKEL (reference sequence). CDR3 size: 13 residues. Here the CDR3 reads CASSQFQNYGYTF. DNA of the CDR3: TGTGCCAGCAGCCAGTTTCAGAACTATGGCTACACCTTC.

The chain uses TRBV5-1 and TRBJ2-1, with 9 bases identical to TRBD2. This CDR3 spans 14 amino acids. With V trimmed by 4 bases and J by 5 bases, 4 bases remained unmatched. Germline CDR1 is SGHRS and CDR2 is YFSETQ. The CDR3 here is CASSQLAGHNEQFF. The DNA of the CDR3 is TGCGCCAGCAGCCAACTAGCGGGTCACAATGAGCAGTTCTTC.

The V and J genes are TRBV15 and TRBJ2-1; D might be TRBD1 (5 bases). This CDR3 is 17 amino acids long. Germline assignment: CDR1 LNHNV and CDR2 YYDKDF (reference sequence). V lost 1 base, J lost 7 bases, and 20 bases lay in between. The DNA for the CDR3 is TGTGCCACCAGCAGAGCGTCTACCAGGCAGAGACAGAATGAGCAGTTCTTC. As protein: CATSRASTRQRQNEQFF. Based on the CDR3 plus reference TRBV15 and TRBJ2-1, the full variable domain is DAMVIQNPRYQVTQFGKPVTLSCSQTLNHNVMYWYQQKSSQAPKLLFHYYDKDFNNEADTPDNFQSRRPNTSFCFLDIRSPGLGDTAMYLCATSRASTRQRQNEQFFGPGTRLTVL.

In nucleotides, the CDR3 is TGTGCCACCAGCAGAGATCCGGGCAGGGGCTCGAATCAGCCCCAGCATTTT. Encoded protein: CATSRDPGRGSNQPQHF. V gene TRBV15 combines with J gene TRBJ1-5; D is possibly TRBD1 (6 bases). The CDR3 covers 17 residues. V lost 0 bases to trimming and J lost 4 bases, with 16 bases between them. Looked up from germline, CDR1 is LNHNV and CDR2 is YYDKDF (reference sequence).

The chain joins TRBV6-2 or TRBV6-3 to TRBJ1-3, with TRBD1 identical over 10 bases. V was clipped by 6 bases and J by 3 bases; unmatched bases: 5. This CDR3 spans 15 amino acids. Germline assignment: CDR1 MNHEY and CDR2 SVGEGT. CDR3 in amino acids: CASSPRTGGGNTIYF. DNA for the CDR3: TGTGCCAGCAGCCCCCGGACAGGGGGTGGAAACACCATATATTTT.

The chain joins TRBV24-1 to TRBJ1-2; D is perhaps TRBD1 (6 bases). CDR1 is KGHDR, CDR2 SFDVKD, per germline. With 0 bases removed from V and 6 bases from J, the gap between germline ends came to 22 bases. The CDR3 is 18 amino acids. The CDR3 loop is CATSDLDSNRVSYHGYTF. The CDR3 coding sequence is TGTGCCACCAGTGATTTGGACAGCAACAGGGTGTCGTACCATGGCTACACCTTC.

The chain recombines TRBV27 with TRBJ2-7; tentative D call: TRBD1 (5 bases). Germline CDR1 reads MNHEY; CDR2 reads SMNVEV (reference sequence). The CDR3 extends over 13 amino acids. Trimming stripped 6 bases from V and 1 base from J, with 10 bases between. CDR3 sequence reads: CASSRVRSYEQYF. The CDR3 region has the DNA TGTGCCAGCAGCAGGGTCCGTTCCTACGAGCAGTACTTC.

This chain connects TRBV19 to TRBJ2-7, with TRBD1 matching 7 bases. The CDR3 length is 12 residues. J gave up 6 bases and V 4 bases, and 3 bases lay outside the gene matches. Germline-derived CDR1 and CDR2 are LNHDA and SQIVND (reference sequence). The CDR3 DNA is TGTGCCAGTAGTACATACAGGGGCGAGCAGTACTTC. Its protein product is CASSTYRGEQYF. Full variable domain (outside the CDR3, taken from reference TRBV19 and TRBJ2-7): DGGITQSPKYLFRKEGQNVTLSCEQNLNHDAMYWYRQDPGQGLRLIYYSQIVNDFQKGDIAEGYSVSREKKESFPLTVTSAQKNPTAFYLCASSTYRGEQYFGPGTRLTVT.

The chain is built from TRBV6-1 and TRBJ2-5, with D perhaps matching TRBD2 (5 bases). The germline V gene has CDR1 MNHNS and CDR2 SASEGT. Trimming removed 1 base from V and 7 bases from J, with 13 bases in between. The CDR3 has 14 amino acids. The CDR3 DNA reads as TGTGCCAGCAGTGAAGGGAGGCGGCTCGTGACCCAGTACTTC. It encodes CASSEGRRLVTQYF.

The V and J genes are TRBV27 and TRBJ1-1; a weak D match, TRBD1 (6 bases). CDR3 size: 15 residues. The germline V gene encodes CDR1 MNHEY and CDR2 SMNVEV (reference sequence). V gave up 8 bases and J gave up 4 bases, with 20 bases separating them. As DNA, the CDR3 is TGTGCCAGCCTTGGGTTGGCAGGGGTGGTCACTGAAGCTTTCTTT. Its protein product is CASLGLAGVVTEAFF.

The rearrangement uses TRBV7-2 and TRBJ2-1; D perhaps matches TRBD1 (7 bases). The V gene lost 5 bases and the J gene lost 8 bases, with 19 bases spanning the gap. The CDR3 spans 15 residues. The germline gives CDR1 SGHTA, CDR2 FQGNSA. CDR3 nucleotide sequence: TGTGCCAGCAGCCCCCAGGGGGGTAGATTCGATGAGCAGTTCTTC. It translates to CASSPQGGRFDEQFF.

The chain joins TRBV7-8 to TRBJ2-2, with 8 bases matching TRBD1. Trimming at V came to 4 bases and at J to 0 bases, leaving 16 bases not matched to a gene. The CDR3 has 20 residues. Germline CDR1 is SGHVS and CDR2 is FQNEAQ. The CDR3 nucleotides are TGTGCCAGCAGCTCAAGAACCGGGACAGGAAGGGTTGCGAACACCGGGGAGCTGTTTTTT. Encoded protein: CASSSRTGTGRVANTGELFF. Full variable domain (rest looked up from reference TRBV7-8 and TRBJ2-2): GAGVSQSPRYKVAKRGQDVALRCDPISGHVSLFWYQQALGQGPEFLTYFQNEAQLDKSGLPSDRFFAERPEGSVSTLKIQRTQQEDSAVYLCASSSRTGTGRVANTGELFFGEGSRLTVL.

This sequence joins TRBV6-5 and TRBJ2-7, with D uncertain. Germline V gene lookup returns CDR1 MNHEY and CDR2 SVGAGI. V lost 5 bases to trimming and J lost 12 bases, with 17 bases between them. The CDR3 is 12 amino acids. DNA of the CDR3: TGTGCCAGCAGTCCGCATAATCTCGTCGGGTACTTC. It translates to CASSPHNLVGYF.

The V gene is TRBV7-6, the J gene TRBJ1-1; a weak D match, TRBD1 (5 bases). Deletions cut 0 bases from V and 3 bases from J, with 14 bases between. The CDR3 is 16 amino acids. CDR1 is SGHVS, CDR2 FNYEAQ, per germline. DNA of the CDR3: TGTGCCAGCAGCTTAGCGCGGGACCTCACCGACACTGAAGCTTTCTTT. It yields the protein CASSLARDLTDTEAFF.

The rearrangement joins TRBV6-6 to TRBJ1-3; tentative D call: TRBD1 (6 bases). Trimming pared 2 bases from V and 2 bases from J, leaving 13 bases between. This CDR3 has 16 residues. Germline V gene sequence: CDR1 MNHNY, CDR2 SVGAGI (reference sequence). The CDR3 region is CASSYQGITTGNTIYF. The DNA of the CDR3 is TGTGCCAGCAGTTACCAGGGGATTACAACTGGAAACACCATATATTTT.